The clone carrying this T cell receptor (beta chain) was seen only a few times. Per the germline V gene, CDR1 is MNHEY and CDR2 is SVGAGI. V dropped 6 bases and J dropped 8; count of bases not matched to a gene: 12. The CDR3 extends over 15 amino acids. This sample was included in a study of blood T cell repertoires in COVID-19. Overall study context: Specimens from acute and convalescent COVID-19 originated in the United States, Italy and Spain. PBMCs, B-cell-depleted T cells, or T cells provided the cDNA or gDNA that made up the material.

Original analysis: Amplification from reference gene primers served as the basis for estimated nucleated cell counts. The assay was immunoSEQ multiplex PCR, and TCRdb's table has in-frame clones only and misses some. That table furnishes V, J and clone size, whereas the DNA furnished D and trimming. The table has under 80,000 clones, around 89% seen once; the top ten hold approximately 6.3%. Sequences were obtained from peripheral blood. The source of this sequence is an elderly woman with active COVID-19. This rearrangement joins TRBV6-5 to TRBJ2-1, with TRBD1 matching 8 bases. This CDR3 is CASREGTGPFYEQFF. CDR3 bases: TGTGCCAGCAGAGAGGGGACAGGCCCCTTCTATGAGCAGTTCTTC.